These 32 T cell receptor beta chains share one sample of origin, sequenced in a study of shared clonotypes between healthy human individuals. Sequencing was performed with immunoSEQ multiplex PCR; in TCRdb, only in-frame clones are kept and a portion is missing. The sample records about 800,000 clones, about 96% being singletons. Terminally differentiated effector memory CD45RA+ cells were excluded by CCR7 positive selection of CD45RO-negative cells. Material for sequencing was naive CD8+ T cells sorted from blood. The receptors shown here come from a man in his thirties or forties in good health.

The V call is TRBV14, the J call TRBJ2-7; 9 positions agree with TRBD1. CDR3 length: 15 amino acids. Germline V gives CDR1 SGHDN, CDR2 FVKESK. J lost 4 bases, V lost 3 bases, and 7 bases had no gene match. The CDR3 loop reads CASSQIKGTGYEQYF. The DNA of the CDR3 is TGTGCCAGCAGCCAGATCAAGGGGACAGGGTACGAGCAGTACTTC.

The J gene is TRBJ2-7, the V gene TRBV6-1; D gene uncertain. V dropped 7 bases and J dropped 7 bases, with 23 bases sitting between them. Germline lookup yields CDR1 MNHNS and CDR2 SASEGT. The CDR3 is 15 residues long. The CDR3 loop is CASMALGVGSGEQYF. The DNA of the CDR3 is TGTGCCAGCATGGCCCTAGGCGTAGGGTCCGGGGAGCAGTACTTC.

This rearrangement joins TRBV5-6 to TRBJ2-3, with 11 bases aligning to TRBD2. The CDR3 spans 18 residues. Per the germline V gene, CDR1 is SGHDT and CDR2 is YYEEEE. V dropped 4 bases and J dropped 0; count of bases not matched to a gene: 10. CDR3 DNA: TGTGCCAGCAGCGCGGGACTAGCGGATCTTACTAGCACAGATACGCAGTATTTT. It codes for CASSAGLADLTSTDTQYF.

A remark on this clone: Additional DNA sequences in this sample encode the identical CDR3. The rearrangement links TRBV7-9 to TRBJ2-3; D gene ambiguous. Between the trimmed V and J ends, which lost 5 bases and 6 bases, there was a span of 9 bases. This CDR3 is built from 12 residues. In germline, CDR1 is SEHNR, CDR2 FQNEAQ (reference sequence). The CDR3 DNA is TGTGCCAGCAGCCCAAAGTCCGATACGCAGTATTTT. It yields the protein CASSPKSDTQYF.

The chain couples TRBV18 to TRBJ2-5; 7 bases map to TRBD2. This CDR3 has 16 amino acids. The junction had 6 bases not matched to a gene; V was cut back by 0 bases and J by 2 bases. Germline V CDR1 and CDR2: KGHSH, LQKENI. The CDR3 DNA sequence: TGTGCCAGCTCACCACCGAGAGCGGGGAGTCAAGAGACCCAGTACTTC. It encodes CASSPPRAGSQETQYF.

The table lists this clone with a count of one. V is TRBV4-1 and J is TRBJ1-1; tentatively, D is TRBD1 (5 bases). V was clipped by 0 bases and J by 10 bases, with 18 bases between them. Germline assignment: CDR1 MGHRA and CDR2 YSYEKL. This CDR3 comprises 15 residues. Here the CDR3 reads CASSQDVGTHLGAFF. The CDR3, as DNA: TGCGCCAGCAGCCAAGACGTCGGGACGCATCTCGGAGCTTTCTTT.

V usage is TRBV2 and J usage is TRBJ2-1; 8 bases match TRBD2. The V and J ends lost 10 bases and 8 bases, in that order; junction bases with no gene match: 4. The CDR3 is made up of 11 amino acids. The germline V gene encodes CDR1 SNHLY and CDR2 FYNNEI. CDR3 loop: CAISGSYEQFF. The CDR3 coding sequence is TGTGCCATAAGCGGGAGCTATGAGCAGTTCTTC. The full variable domain, completed using reference TRBV2 and TRBJ2-1, is EPEVTQTPSHQVTQMGQEVILRCVPISNHLYFYWYRQILGQKVEFLVSFYNNEISEKSEIFDDQFSVERPDGSNFTLKIRSTKLEDSAMYFCAISGSYEQFFGPGTRLTVL.

With regard to this clone: Within the sample, other DNA sequences also encode this same CDR3. The chain combines TRBV4-3 with TRBJ2-7, with 7 bases fitting TRBD2. The V gene end was trimmed by 4 bases and the J gene end by 4 bases; junction bases not matched to a gene: 4. Per the germline V gene, CDR1 is LGHNA and CDR2 is YSLEER. The CDR3 sequence is 13 residues long. CDR3 region: CASSPGLVYEQYF. The CDR3 DNA reads as TGCGCCAGCAGCCCAGGACTAGTGTACGAGCAGTACTTC.

In nucleotides, the CDR3 is TGCGCCAGCAGCCAGAGACAGGGGAGTAGCTATGGCTACACCTTC. Translating it yields CASSQRQGSSYGYTF. This chain uses TRBV5-1 with TRBJ1-2; 8 bases line up with TRBD1. The CDR3 extends over 15 amino acids. V shed 4 bases and J 4 bases; nucleotides not matched to a gene: 9. The V gene's germline CDR1 is SGHRS and CDR2 YFSETQ.

The gene calls are TRBV7-2 and TRBJ2-7; 12 nucleotides match TRBD2. CDR3 length equals 16 residues. Germline lookup yields CDR1 SGHTA and CDR2 FQGNSA. V was pared by 5 bases and J by 3 bases, with 8 bases of the junction left unmatched. The CDR3 sequence: CASSPGLAGLIYEQYF. The CDR3 region has the DNA TGTGCCAGCAGCCCCGGACTAGCGGGGTTGATCTACGAGCAGTACTTC. Full variable domain (rest looked up from reference TRBV7-2 and TRBJ2-7): GAGVSQSPSNKVTEKGKDVELRCDPISGHTALYWYRQSLGQGLEFLIYFQGNSAPDKSGLPSDRFSAERTGGSVSTLTIQRTQQEDSAVYLCASSPGLAGLIYEQYFGPGTRLTVT.

The rearrangement links TRBV11-3 to TRBJ2-7, with a tentative D call TRBD2 (5 bases). Germline assignment: CDR1 SGHNT and CDR2 YENEEA. This CDR3 comprises 10 residues. The CDR3: CASGSYEQYF. The CDR3 region has the DNA TGTGCGAGCGGCTCCTACGAGCAGTACTTC.

The genes are TRBV7-2 and TRBJ1-5; no reliable D call. Trimming shortened V by 5 bases and J by 0 bases, and 8 bases separated the two germline ends. The CDR3 consists of 14 residues. The V gene's germline CDR1 is SGHTA and CDR2 FQGNSA. CDR3 loop: CASSKFYSNQPQHF. The CDR3 coding sequence is TGTGCCAGCAGCAAGTTTTATAGCAATCAGCCCCAGCATTTT.

This chain joins TRBV9 and TRBJ2-3, with TRBD2 matching 12 bases. V shed 3 bases and J 4 bases; nucleotides not matched to a gene: 3. CDR3 length: 15 amino acids. CDR1 and CDR2 from the germline V gene are SGDLS and YYNGEE. The CDR3 region has the DNA TGTGCCAGCAGCGAGACTAGCGGGAGCTCAGATACGCAGTATTTT. Translating gives CASSETSGSSDTQYF.

Comment on this clone: Other DNA sequences of this sample code for an identical CDR3. J is TRBJ2-7 and V is TRBV7-8; D call uncertain. The CDR3 has 13 residues. Germline V CDR1 and CDR2: SGHVS, FQNEAQ. Trimming shortened V by 3 bases and J by 2 bases, and 8 bases separated the two germline ends. For the CDR3, the DNA is TGTGCCAGCAGCTTTGACACCACCTACGAGCAGTACTTC. Its protein product is CASSFDTTYEQYF.

The chain joins TRBV6-5 to TRBJ2-7; D is possibly TRBD1 or TRBD2 (5 bases each). Germline V lookup: CDR1 MNHEY, CDR2 SVGAGI. This CDR3 region has 14 residues. Deletions cut 5 bases from V and 0 bases from J, with 11 bases between. CDR3 loop: CASSPRDGSYEQYF. In DNA, the CDR3 is TGTGCCAGCAGTCCCCGGGACGGCTCCTACGAGCAGTACTTC.

This chain uses TRBV7-9 with TRBJ2-1; perhaps TRBD2 as D (6 bases). This CDR3 has 14 amino acids. Trimming removed 10 bases at V and 3 bases at J, with 16 bases between. CDR1 is SEHNR and CDR2 is FQNEAQ in the germline V gene (reference sequence). The CDR3, as DNA: TGTGCCACCCCGGAGGGCGTGGACTACAATGAGCAGTTCTTC. This sequence encodes CATPEGVDYNEQFF.

The chain joins TRBV25-1 to TRBJ1-5, with a possible D match to TRBD1 (5 bases). This CDR3 contains 15 residues. Trimming cost V 6 bases and J 1 base, with 13 bases left between them. Germline V gene data show CDR1 as MGHDK and CDR2 as SYGVNS. The chain's CDR3 is CASSDGTTSNQPQHF. The CDR3 region has the DNA TGTGCCAGCAGCGACGGGACGACCAGCAATCAGCCCCAGCATTTT.

This clone appeared once. The J gene is TRBJ2-5, the V gene TRBV6-5, with D unclear. CDR3 length: 15 residues. V was trimmed by 5 bases and J by 0 bases, leaving 13 bases between them. CDR1 and CDR2 (germline): MNHEY, SVGAGI. CDR3 sequence: CASSNRARDQETQYF. In DNA, the CDR3 is TGTGCCAGCAGTAACCGGGCCAGAGACCAAGAGACCCAGTACTTC.

The table lists this clone with a few counts. This same CDR3 is encoded by further DNA sequences in the sample. The V call is TRBV27, the J call TRBJ2-1; D gene uncertain. This CDR3 has 10 residues. Trimming cost V 8 bases and J 4 bases, with 3 bases left between them. The germline gives CDR1 MNHEY, CDR2 SMNVEV (reference sequence). The DNA of the CDR3 is TGTGCCAGCGGTTACAATGAGCAGTTCTTC. Protein product: CASGYNEQFF.

V is TRBV27 and J is TRBJ1-5; D is possibly TRBD1 (6 bases). Germline assignment: CDR1 MNHEY and CDR2 SMNVEV (reference sequence). This CDR3 is built from 15 residues. Trimming removed 6 bases at V and 4 bases at J, with 16 bases between. Here the CDR3 reads CASSLKGQPNQPQHF. The CDR3 DNA is TGTGCCAGCAGCCTCAAGGGACAACCAAATCAGCCCCAGCATTTT.

The CDR3 here is CSVEARGVDYGYTF. CDR3 in DNA: TGCAGCGTTGAAGCCAGAGGCGTCGACTATGGCTACACCTTC. The chain employs TRBV29-1 and TRBJ1-2; no definite D call. This CDR3 is 14 amino acids long. Germline assignment: CDR1 SQVTM and CDR2 ANQGSEA. V lost 1 base, J lost 3 bases, and 12 bases lay in between.

The rearrangement uses TRBV28 and TRBJ1-5, with 7 bases lining up with TRBD1. Trimming at V came to 3 bases and at J to 8 bases, leaving 13 bases not matched to a gene. This CDR3 comprises 16 residues. Looked up from germline, CDR1 is MDHEN and CDR2 is SYDVKM. The CDR3, as DNA: TGTGCCAGCAGTTTCACCACCGGGACAGTCTGGGAGCCCCAGCATTTT. Its translation: CASSFTTGTVWEPQHF.

The chain links TRBV7-9 to TRBJ2-7; D is undetermined. V was cut by 4 bases and J by 3 bases, with 10 bases left in between. The germline CDR1 and CDR2 sequences are SEHNR and FQNEAQ (reference sequence). This CDR3 is built from 13 residues. The CDR3 region has the DNA TGTGCCAGCAGCTCCAAATTCATCTACGAGCAGTACTTC. Amino acid sequence: CASSSKFIYEQYF.

The chain couples TRBV4-3 to TRBJ2-3; no firm D call. The CDR3 extends over 14 amino acids. Deletions cut 0 bases from V and 9 bases from J, with 13 bases between. Per germline, CDR1 LGHNA and CDR2 YSLEER. The CDR3 DNA follows: TGCGCCAGCAGCCAAGATGCCTGGCTAGGGACGCAGTATTTT. This translates into CASSQDAWLGTQYF.

J is TRBJ2-7 and V is TRBV7-6, with 8 bases that match TRBD2. CDR3 length equals 13 residues. With 3 bases clipped from V and 9 bases from J, the junction kept 7 bases outside the gene matches. Per the germline V gene, CDR1 is SGHVS and CDR2 is FNYEAQ. This CDR3 reads CASSFKAGVPQYF. The CDR3 coding sequence is TGTGCCAGCAGCTTTAAAGCGGGAGTTCCGCAGTACTTC.

V gene TRBV5-1 combines with J gene TRBJ2-7, with D unclear. Trimming took 0 bases from V and 5 from J, leaving 9 bases between them. This CDR3 is 13 amino acids long. Germline CDR1 SGHRS, CDR2 YFSETQ. In DNA form, the CDR3 reads TGCGCCAGCAGCTTGGCAGGTGTTGACGAGCAGTACTTC. This codes for CASSLAGVDEQYF.

The chain uses TRBV9 and TRBJ2-1; 7 nucleotides agree with TRBD2. This CDR3 comprises 15 residues. V shed 4 bases, J shed 8 bases, and the junction held 12 bases outside the gene matches. CDR1 and CDR2 from the germline V gene are SGDLS and YYNGEE. The CDR3 protein is CASSSRGREMDEQFF. CDR3 in DNA: TGTGCCAGCAGCAGTAGAGGGCGGGAGATGGATGAGCAGTTCTTC.

Details on this clone: The junction shows a germline mismatch at one end, possibly a read error. J is TRBJ1-2 and V is TRBV6-1, with TRBD1 matching 12 bases. The length of the CDR3 is 15 residues. CDR1 MNHNS and CDR2 SASEGT come from the germline V gene. For the CDR3, the DNA is TGTGCCAGCAGTGAAATAGCGGGACAGGGGGCTGCTCCCGGCTTC. This translates into CASSEIAGQGAAPGF.

The V gene is TRBV5-1, the J gene TRBJ2-1, with a possible D match to TRBD1 (6 bases). CDR3 length equals 15 residues. In germline, CDR1 is SGHRS, CDR2 YFSETQ. The V end was cut by 1 base, the J end by 6 bases, with 14 bases between. The CDR3 sequence: CASSLSQGLLNEQFF. CDR3 DNA sequence: TGCGCCAGCAGCTTGTCTCAGGGGTTACTCAATGAGCAGTTCTTC.

The J gene is TRBJ2-5, the V gene TRBV19; weak D call: TRBD1 (5 bases). This CDR3 has 16 residues. In germline, CDR1 is LNHDA, CDR2 SQIVND (reference sequence). Trimming left V 6 bases short and J 2 bases short, with 19 bases between. The CDR3 DNA reads as TGTGCCAGTAGGCCTTCAGGGTTGCTGTCTCAAGAGACCCAGTACTTC. Its translation is CASRPSGLLSQETQYF.

V and J are TRBV10-3 and TRBJ2-5; D is perhaps TRBD2 (5 bases). Germline V gene sequence: CDR1 ENHRY, CDR2 SYGVKD. The V gene lost 4 bases and the J gene lost 5 bases, with 11 bases spanning the gap. The length of the CDR3 is 13 residues. This chain's CDR3 is CAISVEGGETQYF. CDR3 DNA: TGTGCCATCAGTGTTGAGGGCGGGGAGACCCAGTACTTC.

The V gene is TRBV7-6, the J gene TRBJ2-7; D remains unclear. Germline loops: CDR1 SGHVS, CDR2 FNYEAQ. This CDR3 region has 14 residues. V shed 1 base and J shed 9 bases, with 16 bases lying between them. CDR3 sequence (DNA): TGTGCCAGCAGCTTAGACGGCTCCTCTACGAGGCAGTACTTC. Translating gives CASSLDGSSTRQYF.